This TCR beta chain was identified during a study of blood T cell repertoires in COVID-19. The overall study: Acute and convalescent COVID-19 samples came from the United States, Italy and Spain.

Assay used: immunoSEQ multiplex PCR; TCRdb lists only in-frame clones, some missing. Among 200,000 to 300,000 clones listed, about 90% were seen once. The CDR3 is made up of 13 amino acids. Germline-derived CDR1 and CDR2 are SGHTA and FQGNSA. Trimming removed 1 base from V and 10 bases from J, with 8 bases in between. The sequenced sample consisted of peripheral blood. The clonotype comes from a woman in her forties or fifties with acute or convalescent COVID-19. The rearrangement joins TRBV7-2 to TRBJ1-6; D gene ambiguous. The CDR3 spells CASSLVERSPLHF. CDR3 bases: TGTGCCAGCAGCTTAGTGGAGCGGTCACCCCTCCACTTT.